The 15 T cell receptor beta chains below come from one sample, sequenced in a study of T cells in tuberculosis. Sorting used thawed, overnight-rested PBMC stained with anti-CD3, a viability dye and GMM-loaded CD1B tetramer. The lipid loaded on the CD1B tetramers was C32 glucose monomycolate from Rhodococcus equi. This table comes from immunoSEQ multiplex PCR, and its TCRdb copy is limited to in-frame clones, with some not included. The table shows 80,000 to 100,000 clones, with approximately 90% occurring only once. Sequenced sample: CD1b-GMM tetramer-negative cells sorted from PBMCs. Receptors originate from an adult woman with latent tuberculosis.

The V gene is TRBV5-4, the J gene TRBJ2-3, with a tentative D call TRBD1 (6 bases). V lost 4 bases to trimming and J lost 11 bases, with 14 bases between them. Germline V gene sequence: CDR1 SGHNT, CDR2 YYREEE (reference sequence). The CDR3 sequence is 12 residues long. This CDR3 is CASSSNRDMQYF. DNA for the CDR3: TGTGCCAGCAGCAGCAACAGGGACATGCAGTATTTT.

The chain recombines TRBV19 with TRBJ2-4; 10 positions agree with TRBD2. J lost 9 bases, V lost 3 bases, and 2 bases had no gene match. The CDR3 has 13 amino acids. Germline-derived CDR1 and CDR2 are LNHDA and SQIVND (reference sequence). The CDR3 sequence is CASSISGGTIQYF. As DNA, the CDR3 is TGTGCCAGTAGTATTAGCGGGGGGACCATTCAGTACTTC.

The genes are TRBV18 and TRBJ2-2, with D tentatively TRBD1 (5 bases). The CDR3 has 20 residues. V dropped 3 bases and J dropped 0 bases, with 23 bases sitting between them. Germline values: CDR1 KGHSH, CDR2 LQKENI. The CDR3 loop reads CASSPFLRRAPATNTGELFF. The DNA for the CDR3 is TGTGCCAGCTCACCTTTCCTCCGCAGGGCCCCTGCAACGAACACCGGGGAGCTGTTTTTT.

The V gene is TRBV14, the J gene TRBJ1-5; D might be TRBD1 (5 bases). CDR3 size: 13 residues. The V gene lost 1 base and the J gene lost 9 bases, with 10 bases spanning the gap. Germline V gene data show CDR1 as SGHDN and CDR2 as FVKESK. Written as DNA, the CDR3 is TGTGCCAGCAGCCAAGTCGCCGGGGGGCCCCAGCATTTT. As protein: CASSQVAGGPQHF.

This chain links TRBV5-1 with TRBJ2-5; 9 bases agree with TRBD2. The CDR3 extends over 17 amino acids. J gave up 1 base and V 0 bases, and 7 bases lay outside the gene matches. Germline V lookup: CDR1 SGHRS, CDR2 YFSETQ. The CDR3 region has the DNA TGCGCCAGCAGCTTGGCCGGGGTAGCGGGGGTCCAAGAGACCCAGTACTTC. Amino acids: CASSLAGVAGVQETQYF.

The chain couples TRBV29-1 to TRBJ1-2; weak D call: TRBD1 (6 bases). CDR1 is SQVTM, CDR2 ANQGSEA, per germline. Trimming shortened V by 0 bases and J by 9 bases, and 20 bases separated the two germline ends. This CDR3 comprises 15 residues. CDR3 sequence: CSVEEGRGHPRSYTF. The CDR3 DNA reads TGCAGCGTTGAAGAGGGGAGGGGACACCCACGGAGCTACACCTTC.

The V and J genes are TRBV7-2 and TRBJ1-3; D is ambiguous. Germline loops: CDR1 SGHTA, CDR2 FQGNSA. The length of the CDR3 is 13 residues. V shed 6 bases and J shed 4 bases, with 10 bases lying between them. Here the CDR3 reads CASSLSAGNTIYF. The DNA of the CDR3 is TGTGCCAGCAGTCTATCCGCCGGAAACACCATATATTTT.

The V and J genes are TRBV7-9 and TRBJ1-5; 7 bases align to TRBD1. V trimming: 5 bases; J trimming: 7 bases; junction bases outside the gene matches: 5. This CDR3 has 13 amino acids. In germline, CDR1 is SEHNR, CDR2 FQNEAQ (reference sequence). The CDR3 region has the DNA TGTGCCAGCAGCACCAGGGGGTCGCAGCCCCAGCATTTT. This translates into CASSTRGSQPQHF.

This clone has just one count. This chain connects TRBV5-1 to TRBJ1-6, with 10 bases identical to TRBD1. Losses at the gene ends were 7 bases for V and 10 bases for J; bases not matched to a gene: 8. The CDR3 spans 14 residues. The germline gives CDR1 SGHRS, CDR2 YFSETQ. The CDR3, as DNA: TGCGCCAGCGGGGGGGACAGGGGCACCTCACCCCTCCACTTT. It yields the protein CASGGDRGTSPLHF. Supplemented by reference TRBV5-1 and TRBJ1-6, the full variable domain reads KAGVTQTPRYLIKTRGQQVTLSCSPISGHRSVSWYQQTPGQGLQFLFEYFSETQRNKGNFPGRFSGRQFSNSRSEMNVSTLELGDSALYLCASGGDRGTSPLHFGNGTRLTVT.

The V call is TRBV7-3, the J call TRBJ2-1; possible D gene TRBD2, 6 bases. The CDR3 spans 16 residues. Germline CDR1 SGHTA, CDR2 FQGTGA. Trimming removed 6 bases from V and 8 bases from J, with 23 bases in between. The CDR3 region has the DNA TGTGCCAGCAGGGATACCGGGACTGACCCCTTTCATGAGCAGTTCTTC. Protein: CASRDTGTDPFHEQFF. The complete variable domain, with remaining parts taken from reference TRBV7-3 and TRBJ2-1, reads GAGVSQTPSNKVTEKGKYVELRCDPISGHTALYWYRQSLGQGPEFLIYFQGTGAADDSGLPNDRFFAVRPEGSVSTLKIQRTERGDSAVYLCASRDTGTDPFHEQFFGPGTRLTVL.

This chain links TRBV29-1 with TRBJ2-7; 9 nucleotides line up with TRBD1. The CDR3 is 13 residues long. Germline CDR1 and CDR2: SQVTM and ANQGSEA. V shed 3 bases and J 3 bases; nucleotides not matched to a gene: 3. The CDR3 here is CSVEGQGGYEQYF. In DNA form, the CDR3 reads TGCAGCGTTGAGGGACAGGGAGGCTACGAGCAGTACTTC.

This sequence joins TRBV5-1 and TRBJ2-5; 11 positions match TRBD1. There are 15 residues in the CDR3. With 0 bases clipped from V and 5 bases from J, the junction kept 3 bases outside the gene matches. Germline assignment: CDR1 SGHRS and CDR2 YFSETQ. CDR3 sequence: CASSLGTGGLETQYF. The CDR3 region has the DNA TGCGCCAGCAGCTTGGGGACAGGGGGCTTGGAGACCCAGTACTTC.

The rearrangement links TRBV5-1 to TRBJ2-2; TRBD2 aligns across 11 bases. CDR1 is SGHRS, CDR2 YFSETQ, per germline. The CDR3 runs 14 residues. The junction had 3 bases not matched to a gene; V was cut back by 7 bases and J by 4 bases. The CDR3 spells CASRGTSGTGELFF. CDR3 coding DNA: TGCGCCAGCCGGGGGACTAGCGGCACCGGGGAGCTGTTTTTT.

The chain combines TRBV2 with TRBJ2-1; maybe TRBD2 (7 bases). V lost 8 bases and J lost 6, with 8 bases in between. Germline CDR1 SNHLY, CDR2 FYNNEI. This CDR3 is built from 11 residues. The CDR3 loop is CASGGANEQFF. For the CDR3, the DNA is TGTGCCAGCGGGGGGGCCAATGAGCAGTTCTTC.

V usage is TRBV28 and J usage is TRBJ2-2, with TRBD2 as a possible D gene (6 bases). The CDR3 runs 13 residues. Germline lookup yields CDR1 MDHEN and CDR2 SYDVKM. V shed 6 bases and J shed 7 bases, with 12 bases lying between them. CDR3 protein: CASRPGTRGELFF. Here the CDR3 DNA reads TGTGCCAGCAGACCCGGGACTCGCGGGGAGCTGTTTTTT. The variable domain in full, with the rest retrieved from reference TRBV28 and TRBJ2-2, is DVKVTQSSRYLVKRTGEKVFLECVQDMDHENMFWYRQDPGLGLRLIYFSYDVKMKEKGDIPEGYSVSREKKERFSLILESASTNQTSMYLCASRPGTRGELFFGEGSRLTVL.